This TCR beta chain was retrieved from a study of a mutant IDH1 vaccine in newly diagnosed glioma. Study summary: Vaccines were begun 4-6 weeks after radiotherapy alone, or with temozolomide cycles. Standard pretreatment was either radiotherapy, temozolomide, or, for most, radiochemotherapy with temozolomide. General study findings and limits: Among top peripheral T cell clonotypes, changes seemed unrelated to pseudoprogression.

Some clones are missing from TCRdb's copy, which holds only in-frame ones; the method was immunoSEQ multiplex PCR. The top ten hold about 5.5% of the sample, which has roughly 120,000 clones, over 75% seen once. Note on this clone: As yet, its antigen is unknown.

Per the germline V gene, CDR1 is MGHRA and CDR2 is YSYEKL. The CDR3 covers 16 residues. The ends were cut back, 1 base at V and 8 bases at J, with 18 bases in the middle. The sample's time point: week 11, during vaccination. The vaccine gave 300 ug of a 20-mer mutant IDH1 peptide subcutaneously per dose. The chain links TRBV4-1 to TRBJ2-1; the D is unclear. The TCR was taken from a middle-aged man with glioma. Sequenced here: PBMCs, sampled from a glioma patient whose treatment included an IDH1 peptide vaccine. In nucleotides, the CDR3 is TGCGCCAGCAGCCAAGTGTCCAGACCCGCCGGGTATGAGCAGTTCTTC. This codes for CASSQVSRPAGYEQFF.